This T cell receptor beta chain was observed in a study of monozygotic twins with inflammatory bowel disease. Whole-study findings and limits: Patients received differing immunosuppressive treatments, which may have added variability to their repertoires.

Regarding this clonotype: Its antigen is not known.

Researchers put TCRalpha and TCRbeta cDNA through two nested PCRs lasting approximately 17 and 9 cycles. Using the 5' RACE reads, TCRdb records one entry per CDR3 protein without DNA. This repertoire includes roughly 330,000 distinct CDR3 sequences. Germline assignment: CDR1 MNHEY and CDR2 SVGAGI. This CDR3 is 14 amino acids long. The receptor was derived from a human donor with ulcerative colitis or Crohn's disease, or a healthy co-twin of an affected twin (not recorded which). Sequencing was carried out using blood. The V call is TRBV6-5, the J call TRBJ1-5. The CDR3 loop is CASSYGGGGQPQHF.